Each of the 19 T cell receptor beta chains below was sequenced from the same sample in a study of post-analysis software for immune sequencing data. Included in the TCR beta cDNA libraries were unique molecular identifiers. TCRdb called the PCR reads again in MiXCR, with one record for every CDR3 protein. Here the sample spans roughly 570,000 distinct CDR3 sequences, approximately 34% being singletons. These receptors have no identified antigens. Study findings and constraints: TRBV segments more frequent in patients than in controls numbered five and included TRBV5-6, TRBV5-1 and TRBV20-1.

Specimen: blood. The receptor set was obtained from a girl aged 2-17 years with multiple sclerosis.

The table lists this clonotype with a few counts. V is TRBV12-3 or TRBV12-4 and J is TRBJ2-5; TRBD1 matches 8 bases. The length of the CDR3 is 14 residues. The J segment lost 3 bases and the V segment lost 6 bases, leaving 6 bases of the junction unmatched. The CDR3 nucleotides read TGTGCCAGCAGGGAGGACAGGGCCAAAGAGACCCAGTACTTC. This sequence encodes CASREDRAKETQYF.

This chain links TRBV6-1 with TRBJ1-1; D gene unclear. The CDR3 is 12 residues long. With 3 bases removed from V and 3 bases from J, the gap between germline ends came to 5 bases. Germline V lookup: CDR1 MNHNS, CDR2 SASEGT. The CDR3 here is CASSEGYTEAFF. The CDR3 DNA sequence: TGTGCCAGCAGTGAGGGTTACACTGAAGCTTTCTTT.

This clonotype was seen more than once but under ten times. V gene TRBV28 combines with J gene TRBJ2-4; the D is unclear. The V end was cut by 10 bases, the J end by 0 bases, with 10 bases between. Germline V gene lookup returns CDR1 MDHEN and CDR2 SYDVKM. The CDR3 runs 13 residues. CDR3 in amino acids: CATSWLAKNIQYF. In DNA, the CDR3 is TGTGCCACCTCCTGGCTAGCCAAAAACATTCAGTACTTC.

The chain joins TRBV3-1 to TRBJ2-4; 7 bases fit TRBD2. J was trimmed by 4 bases and V by 8 bases; bases with no gene match: 5. Germline V gene lookup returns CDR1 LGHDT and CDR2 YNNKEL (reference sequence). There are 13 residues in the CDR3. The CDR3 DNA is TGTGCCAGCCGGGAGGCAGCGAAAAACATTCAGTACTTC. This sequence encodes CASREAAKNIQYF.

A note on this clonotype: The missing conserved phenylalanine or tryptophan at the end of this CDR3 makes a read error likely. V and J are TRBV29-1 and TRBJ2-3; D may correspond to TRBD1 or TRBD2 (5 bases each). The CDR3 totals 14 residues. Germline lookup yields CDR1 SQVTM and CDR2 ANQGSEA. V lost 6 bases, J lost 2 bases, and 15 bases lay in between. This CDR3 is CSVNGAVHTDTQYS. CDR3 bases: TGCAGCGTCAACGGGGCGGTTCACACAGATACGCAGTATTCT.

This clonotype showed up just a few times. The V gene is TRBV20-1, the J gene TRBJ2-7; 9 bases match TRBD2. Germline loops: CDR1 DFQATT, CDR2 SNEGSKA (reference sequence). V trimming: 5 bases; J trimming: 2 bases; junction bases outside the gene matches: 10. This CDR3 has 15 residues. The CDR3: CSAALPRGGAYEQYF. CDR3 sequence (DNA): TGCAGTGCTGCACTCCCCCGCGGGGGGGCCTACGAGCAGTACTTC.

In this sample, this clonotype turned up a few times. This chain joins TRBV29-1 and TRBJ2-5; 8 bases match TRBD1. The J segment lost 5 bases and the V segment lost 6 bases, leaving 8 bases of the junction unmatched. CDR1 SQVTM and CDR2 ANQGSEA come from the germline V gene. This CDR3 is built from 13 residues. CDR3 in DNA: TGCAGCGTGATCCCGACAGGGGTGGAGACCCAGTACTTC. As protein: CSVIPTGVETQYF. Looking up the rest from reference TRBV29-1 and TRBJ2-5 gives the full variable domain: SAVISQKPSRDICQRGTSLTIQCQVDSQVTMMFWYRQQPGQSLTLIATANQGSEATYESGFVIDKFPISRPNLTFSTLTVSNMSPEDSSIYLCSVIPTGVETQYFGPGTRLLVL.

This chain uses TRBV5-8 with TRBJ1-1; TRBD1 agrees at 9 bases. The CDR3 contains 16 residues. Per germline, CDR1 SGHTS and CDR2 YDEGEE. V shed 6 bases and J 8 bases; nucleotides not matched to a gene: 17. The CDR3 protein is CASTNLLGTGYAEAFF. CDR3 nucleotide sequence: TGTGCCAGCACTAATCTCCTCGGGACAGGGTACGCCGAAGCTTTCTTT.

This clonotype was counted ten times or more. This chain links TRBV5-1 with TRBJ2-7, with a weak D call TRBD1 (6 bases). Trimming shortened V by 7 bases and J by 5 bases, and 19 bases separated the two germline ends. The CDR3 is 14 amino acids. CDR1 and CDR2 (germline): SGHRS, YFSETQ. CDR3 sequence: CASRTGRGKDEQYF. CDR3 in DNA: TGCGCCAGCCGAACCGGCAGGGGTAAGGACGAGCAGTACTTC.

The chain carries TRBV6-1 and TRBJ1-3; no clear D gene. The germline CDR1 and CDR2 sequences are MNHNS and SASEGT. Trimming stripped 5 bases from V and 0 bases from J, with 11 bases between. This CDR3 is built from 15 residues. CDR3 in amino acids: CASSPTRSSGNTIYF. The CDR3 region has the DNA TGTGCCAGCAGTCCGACACGGAGCTCTGGAAACACCATATATTTT.

In this sample, this clonotype turned up a few times. The J gene is TRBJ1-1, the V gene TRBV12-3 or TRBV12-4, with D perhaps matching TRBD1 (6 bases). Trimming cost V 6 bases and J 4 bases, with 15 bases left between them. This CDR3 has 14 amino acids. The CDR3 bases are TGTGCCAGCAGCCCCCGGACAGTTTCCACTGAAGCTTTCTTT. Its translation is CASSPRTVSTEAFF.

This chain connects TRBV20-1 to TRBJ2-2, with a weak D call TRBD2 (6 bases). The CDR3 has 13 amino acids. V was cut by 4 bases and J by 4 bases, with 10 bases left in between. Germline assignment: CDR1 DFQATT and CDR2 SNEGSKA (reference sequence). As DNA, the CDR3 is TGCAGTGCTACTGCCGGGAGCACCGGGGAGCTGTTTTTT. Its protein product is CSATAGSTGELFF.

This clonotype was observed a few times. J is TRBJ2-7 and V is TRBV2; 10 bases align to TRBD1. From germline, CDR1 is SNHLY and CDR2 FYNNEI. V was clipped by 2 bases and J by 4 bases; unmatched bases: 11. The CDR3 consists of 17 residues. As DNA, the CDR3 is TGTGCCAGCAGTGAATGGTTCCCGGGACAGGGGACTTACGAGCAGTACTTC. Protein product: CASSEWFPGQGTYEQYF.

For this clonotype: One end of the junction fails to match germline, which may point to a read error. The chain couples TRBV12-3 or TRBV12-4 to TRBJ2-3; D not resolved. The CDR3 has 14 amino acids. This CDR3 is CASSRRVTADTQYF. For the CDR3, the DNA is TGTGCCAGCAGTCGCAGAGTGACCGCAGATACGCAGTATTTC.

V and J are TRBV29-1 and TRBJ1-1; D might be TRBD1 (5 bases). The germline V gene has CDR1 SQVTM and CDR2 ANQGSEA. Trimming shortened V by 7 bases and J by 1 base, and 10 bases separated the two germline ends. The CDR3 has 12 residues. CDR3 nucleotide sequence: TGCAGCGCCTGGGGGACGAACACTGAAGCTTTCTTT. Translated, it gives CSAWGTNTEAFF. Combining the CDR3 with reference TRBV29-1 and TRBJ1-1 gives the whole variable domain SAVISQKPSRDICQRGTSLTIQCQVDSQVTMMFWYRQQPGQSLTLIATANQGSEATYESGFVIDKFPISRPNLTFSTLTVSNMSPEDSSIYLCSAWGTNTEAFFGQGTRLTVV.

J is TRBJ1-1 and V is TRBV18, with TRBD1 as a possible D gene (5 bases). Per the germline V gene, CDR1 is KGHSH and CDR2 is LQKENI. This CDR3 has 14 residues. V was trimmed by 3 bases and J by 4 bases, leaving 12 bases between them. CDR3 sequence: CASSPRGGITEAFF. Written as DNA, the CDR3 is TGTGCCAGCTCACCGAGGGGAGGGATCACTGAAGCTTTCTTT.

The chain employs TRBV4-1 and TRBJ2-5; 9 bases fit TRBD2. CDR1 MGHRA and CDR2 YSYEKL come from the germline V gene. The trim removed 0 bases at V and 2 bases at J, leaving 10 bases unmatched. CDR3 length equals 18 residues. CDR3 in amino acids: CASSQDYPSGDTQETQYF. CDR3 DNA: TGCGCCAGCAGCCAAGATTATCCTAGCGGGGACACTCAAGAGACCCAGTACTTC.

The chain couples TRBV10-2 to TRBJ2-1; 10 bases are a match to TRBD2. The germline gives CDR1 WSHSY, CDR2 SAAADI. CDR3 length: 19 residues. V shed 5 bases, J shed 0 bases, and the junction held 13 bases outside the gene matches. In nucleotides, the CDR3 is TGCGCCAGCAGTCCCGGCGGTAGCGGGGGGCGTAGCTCCTACAATGAGCAGTTCTTC. Its translation is CASSPGGSGGRSSYNEQFF.

This clonotype was detected a few times. This clone may be a read error of a much larger clone one base away. This chain uses TRBV29-1 with TRBJ2-1; tentatively, D is TRBD2 (7 bases). V shed 4 bases and J shed 5 bases, with 15 bases lying between them. Germline V CDR1 and CDR2: SQVTM, ANQGSEA. This CDR3 spans 14 amino acids. The CDR3 sequence: CSVGRGGGHNEQFF. The CDR3 bases are TGCAGCGTTGGGAGGGGGGGTGGACACAATGAGCAGTTCTTC.